Sequencing of this T cell receptor (beta chain) was carried out in a study of T cell changes during pregnancy in multiple sclerosis. TCRdb's copy holds only in-frame clones and misses some; the assay was immunoSEQ multiplex PCR. The sample has 50,000 to 60,000 clones; 85% to 90% are singletons. V lost 4 bases and J lost 2, with 13 bases in between. Germline assignment: CDR1 SGHDT and CDR2 YYEEEE. This CDR3 contains 14 residues. The rearrangement uses TRBV5-6 and TRBJ2-7, with D possibly being TRBD2 (5 bases). This receptor was taken from a female donor with multiple sclerosis, enrolled in a pregnancy study. Sequencing was performed on CD4+ T cells from peripheral blood mononuclear cells, taken in the first trimester of pregnancy. CDR3 amino acids: CASSRGFPTYEQYF. The CDR3 DNA is TGTGCCAGCAGCCGAGGGTTCCCAACCTACGAGCAGTACTTC.